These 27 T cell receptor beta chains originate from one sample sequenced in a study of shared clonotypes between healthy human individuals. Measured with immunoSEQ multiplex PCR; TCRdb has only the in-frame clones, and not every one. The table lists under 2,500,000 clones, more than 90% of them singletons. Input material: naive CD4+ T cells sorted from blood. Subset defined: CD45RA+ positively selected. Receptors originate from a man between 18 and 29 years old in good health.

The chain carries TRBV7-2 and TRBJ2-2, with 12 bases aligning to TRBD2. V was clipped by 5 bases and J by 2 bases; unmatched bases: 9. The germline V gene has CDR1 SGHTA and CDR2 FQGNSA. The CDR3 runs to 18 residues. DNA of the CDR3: TGTGCCAGCAGCCCTCGCGTTGGACTAGCGGGAAACACCGGGGAGCTGTTTTTT. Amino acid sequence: CASSPRVGLAGNTGELFF.

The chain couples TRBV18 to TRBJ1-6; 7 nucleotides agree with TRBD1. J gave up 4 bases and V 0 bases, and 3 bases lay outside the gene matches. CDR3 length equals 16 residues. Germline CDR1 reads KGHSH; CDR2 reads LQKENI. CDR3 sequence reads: CASSPPMGQYNSPLHF. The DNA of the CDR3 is TGTGCCAGCTCACCACCAATGGGACAGTATAATTCACCCCTCCACTTT.

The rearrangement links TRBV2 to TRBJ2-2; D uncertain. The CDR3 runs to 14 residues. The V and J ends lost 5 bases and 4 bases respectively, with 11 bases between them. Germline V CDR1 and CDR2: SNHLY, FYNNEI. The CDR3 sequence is CASSTQASTGELFF. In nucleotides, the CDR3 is TGTGCCAGCAGTACCCAGGCCAGCACCGGGGAGCTGTTTTTT.

Here the CDR3 DNA reads TGTGCCAGCAGTCCGCGACAGGGGGCCTACGAGCAGTACTTC. It translates to CASSPRQGAYEQYF. The rearrangement links TRBV28 to TRBJ2-7; 9 nucleotides match TRBD1. The CDR3 is made up of 14 amino acids. V trimming: 5 bases; J trimming: 2 bases; junction bases outside the gene matches: 4. CDR1 is MDHEN, CDR2 SYDVKM, per germline.

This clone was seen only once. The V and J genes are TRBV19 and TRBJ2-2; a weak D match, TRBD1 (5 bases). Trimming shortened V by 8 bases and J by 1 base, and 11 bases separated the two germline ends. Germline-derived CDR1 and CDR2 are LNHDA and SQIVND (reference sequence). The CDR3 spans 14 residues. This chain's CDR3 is CASFPGQNTGELFF. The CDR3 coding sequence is TGTGCCAGTTTCCCAGGGCAGAACACCGGGGAGCTGTTTTTT. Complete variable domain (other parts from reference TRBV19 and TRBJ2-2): DGGITQSPKYLFRKEGQNVTLSCEQNLNHDAMYWYRQDPGQGLRLIYYSQIVNDFQKGDIAEGYSVSREKKESFPLTVTSAQKNPTAFYLCASFPGQNTGELFFGEGSRLTVL.

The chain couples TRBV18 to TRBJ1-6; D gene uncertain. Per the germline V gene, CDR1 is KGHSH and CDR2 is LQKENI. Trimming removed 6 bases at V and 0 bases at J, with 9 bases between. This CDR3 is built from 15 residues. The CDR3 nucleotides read TGTGCCAGCTCCCAGCTGAGCTCCTATAATTCACCCCTCCACTTT. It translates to CASSQLSSYNSPLHF.

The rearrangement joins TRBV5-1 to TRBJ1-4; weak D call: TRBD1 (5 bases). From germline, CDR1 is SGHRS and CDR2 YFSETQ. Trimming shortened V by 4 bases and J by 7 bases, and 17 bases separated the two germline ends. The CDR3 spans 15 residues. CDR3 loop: CASSRRPEGSEKLFF. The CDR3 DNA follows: TGCGCCAGCAGCCGACGCCCGGAGGGGAGTGAAAAACTGTTTTTT. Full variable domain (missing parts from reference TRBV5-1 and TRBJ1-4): KAGVTQTPRYLIKTRGQQVTLSCSPISGHRSVSWYQQTPGQGLQFLFEYFSETQRNKGNFPGRFSGRQFSNSRSEMNVSTLELGDSALYLCASSRRPEGSEKLFFGSGTQLSVL.

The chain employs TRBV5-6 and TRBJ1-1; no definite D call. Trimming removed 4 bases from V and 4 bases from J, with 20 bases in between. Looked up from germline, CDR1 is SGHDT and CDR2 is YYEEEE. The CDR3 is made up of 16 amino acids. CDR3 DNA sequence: TGTGCCAGCAGCCCCGGTGGAGGAGGGTCCCGCACTGAAGCTTTCTTT. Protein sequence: CASSPGGGGSRTEAFF.

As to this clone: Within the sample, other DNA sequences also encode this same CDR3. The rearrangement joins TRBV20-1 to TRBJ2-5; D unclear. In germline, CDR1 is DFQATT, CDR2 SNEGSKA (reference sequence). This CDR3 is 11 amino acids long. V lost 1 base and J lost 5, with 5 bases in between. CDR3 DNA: TGCAGTGCTAGAGTTGGGGAGACCCAGTACTTC. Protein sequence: CSARVGETQYF.

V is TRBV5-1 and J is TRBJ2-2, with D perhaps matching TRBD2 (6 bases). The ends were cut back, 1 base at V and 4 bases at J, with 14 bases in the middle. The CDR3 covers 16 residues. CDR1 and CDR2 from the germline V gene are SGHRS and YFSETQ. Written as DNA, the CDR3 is TGCGCCAGCAGCTTGACCGGGAGTAGCAGCACCGGGGAGCTGTTTTTT. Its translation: CASSLTGSSSTGELFF.

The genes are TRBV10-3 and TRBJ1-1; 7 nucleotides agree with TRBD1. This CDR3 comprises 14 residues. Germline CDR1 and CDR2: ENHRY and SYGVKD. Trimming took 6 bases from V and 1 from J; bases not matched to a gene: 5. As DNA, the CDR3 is TGTGCCATCAGGGGGACAGCCTCGAACACTGAAGCTTTCTTT. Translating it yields CAIRGTASNTEAFF.

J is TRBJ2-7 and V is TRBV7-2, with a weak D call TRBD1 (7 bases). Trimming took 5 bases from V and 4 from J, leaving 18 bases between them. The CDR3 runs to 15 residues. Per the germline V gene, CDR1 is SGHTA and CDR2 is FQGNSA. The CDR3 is CASSGGTARPYEQYF. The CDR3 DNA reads TGTGCCAGCAGCGGGGGGACAGCGCGACCGTACGAGCAGTACTTC.

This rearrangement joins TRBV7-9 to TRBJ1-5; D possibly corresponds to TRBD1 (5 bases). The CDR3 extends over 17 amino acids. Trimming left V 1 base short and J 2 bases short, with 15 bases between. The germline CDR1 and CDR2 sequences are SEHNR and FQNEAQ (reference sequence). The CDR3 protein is CASSLVRQAGGNQPQHF. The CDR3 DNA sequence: TGTGCCAGCAGCTTAGTACGGCAGGCGGGGGGCAATCAGCCCCAGCATTTT.

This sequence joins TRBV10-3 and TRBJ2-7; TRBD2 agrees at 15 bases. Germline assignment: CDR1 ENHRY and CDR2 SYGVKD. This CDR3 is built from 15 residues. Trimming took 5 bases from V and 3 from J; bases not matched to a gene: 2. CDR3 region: CAISRGLAGGYEQYF. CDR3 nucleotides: TGTGCCATCAGTAGGGGACTAGCGGGGGGCTACGAGCAGTACTTC.

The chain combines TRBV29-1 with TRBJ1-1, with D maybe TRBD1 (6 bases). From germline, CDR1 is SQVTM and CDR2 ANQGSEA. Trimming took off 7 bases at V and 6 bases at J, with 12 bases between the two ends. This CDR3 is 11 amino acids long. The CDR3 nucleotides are TGCAGCGCCTTAAGACAGGCTGAAGCTTTCTTT. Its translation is CSALRQAEAFF.

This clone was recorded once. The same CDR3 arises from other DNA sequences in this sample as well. This CDR3 is CASSPSQGRDTEAFF. CDR3 sequence (DNA): TGTGCCAGCTCACCAAGCCAGGGGAGGGACACTGAAGCTTTCTTT. V is TRBV18 and J is TRBJ1-1; D may be TRBD1 (6 bases). Germline V gene sequence: CDR1 KGHSH, CDR2 LQKENI. V lost 2 bases, J lost 3 bases, and 13 bases lay in between. The CDR3 is 15 amino acids.

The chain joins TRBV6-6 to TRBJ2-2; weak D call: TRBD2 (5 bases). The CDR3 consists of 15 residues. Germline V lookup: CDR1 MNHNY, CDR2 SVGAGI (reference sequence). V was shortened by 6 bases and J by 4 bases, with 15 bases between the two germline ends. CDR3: CASRARRDITGELFF. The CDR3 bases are TGTGCCAGCAGGGCTAGACGGGATATCACCGGGGAGCTGTTTTTT.

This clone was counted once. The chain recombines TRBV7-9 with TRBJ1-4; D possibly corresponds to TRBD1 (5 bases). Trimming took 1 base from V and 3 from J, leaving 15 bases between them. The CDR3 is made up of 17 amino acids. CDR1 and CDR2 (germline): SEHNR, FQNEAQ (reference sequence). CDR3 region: CASSLGGSGRPNEKLFF. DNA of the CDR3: TGTGCCAGCAGCTTAGGGGGCTCCGGGAGGCCTAATGAAAAACTGTTTTTT.

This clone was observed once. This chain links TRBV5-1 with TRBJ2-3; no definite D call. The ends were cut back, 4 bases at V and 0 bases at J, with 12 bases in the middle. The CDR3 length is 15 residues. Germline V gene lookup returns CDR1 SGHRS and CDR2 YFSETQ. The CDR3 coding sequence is TGCGCCAGCAGCGACCGGGTCCCGAGCACAGATACGCAGTATTTT. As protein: CASSDRVPSTDTQYF.

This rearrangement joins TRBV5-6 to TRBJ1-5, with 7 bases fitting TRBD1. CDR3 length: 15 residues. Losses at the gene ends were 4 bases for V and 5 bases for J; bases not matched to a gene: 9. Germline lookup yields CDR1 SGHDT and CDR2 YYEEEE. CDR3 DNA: TGTGCCAGCAGCGCAGAGGGGGCACGCCATCAGCCCCAGCATTTT. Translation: CASSAEGARHQPQHF.

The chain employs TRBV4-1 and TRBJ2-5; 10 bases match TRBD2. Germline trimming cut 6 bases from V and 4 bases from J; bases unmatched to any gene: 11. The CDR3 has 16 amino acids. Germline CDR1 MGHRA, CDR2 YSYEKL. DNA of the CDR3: TGCGCCAGCAGGCCGGAGCGGGGGGGGGCTGGAGAGACCCAGTACTTC. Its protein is CASRPERGGAGETQYF.

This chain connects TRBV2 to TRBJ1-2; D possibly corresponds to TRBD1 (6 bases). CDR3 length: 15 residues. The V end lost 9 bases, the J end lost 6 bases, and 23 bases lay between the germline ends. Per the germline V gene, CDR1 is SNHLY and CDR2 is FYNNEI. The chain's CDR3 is CASRPERASGDGYTF. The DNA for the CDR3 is TGTGCCAGTCGTCCAGAGCGGGCCTCAGGGGATGGCTACACCTTC.

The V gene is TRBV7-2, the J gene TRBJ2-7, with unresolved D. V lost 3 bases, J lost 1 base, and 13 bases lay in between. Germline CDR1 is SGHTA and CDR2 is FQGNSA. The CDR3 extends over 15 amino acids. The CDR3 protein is CASSFRAGLSYEQYF. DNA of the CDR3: TGTGCCAGCAGCTTTAGGGCAGGTCTATCCTACGAGCAGTACTTC.

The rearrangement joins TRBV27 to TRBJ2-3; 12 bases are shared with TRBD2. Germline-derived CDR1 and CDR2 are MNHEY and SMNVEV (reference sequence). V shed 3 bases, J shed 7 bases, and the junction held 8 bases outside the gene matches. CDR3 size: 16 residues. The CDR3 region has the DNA TGTGCCAGCAGTTTGCCTAGCGGGGGGGCCTCGAATACGCAGTATTTT. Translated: CASSLPSGGASNTQYF.

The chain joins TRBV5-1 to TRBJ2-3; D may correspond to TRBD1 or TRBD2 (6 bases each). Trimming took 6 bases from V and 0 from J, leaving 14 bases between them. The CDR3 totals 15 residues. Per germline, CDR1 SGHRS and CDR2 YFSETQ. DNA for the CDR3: TGCGCCAGCACCTCTGGGGGGCGTAGCACAGATACGCAGTATTTT. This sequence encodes CASTSGGRSTDTQYF.

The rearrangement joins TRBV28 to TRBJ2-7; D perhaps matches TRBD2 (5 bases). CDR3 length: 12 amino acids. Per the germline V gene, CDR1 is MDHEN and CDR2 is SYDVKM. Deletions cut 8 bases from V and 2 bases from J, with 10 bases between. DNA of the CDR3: TGTGCCAGCGCTAGAGGGACCTACGAGCAGTACTTC. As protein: CASARGTYEQYF.

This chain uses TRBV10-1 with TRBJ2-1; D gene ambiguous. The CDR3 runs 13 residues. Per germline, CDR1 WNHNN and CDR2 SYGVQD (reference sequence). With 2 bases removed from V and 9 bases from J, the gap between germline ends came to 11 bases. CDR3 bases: TGCGCCAGCAGTGAGCCTCCTAGTAGTGAGCAGTTCTTC. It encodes CASSEPPSSEQFF.